These 8 T cell receptor beta chains share one sample of origin, sequenced in a study of molecular identifiers for immune sequencing clone quantification. TCRdb reprocessed the PCR reads with MiXCR, giving one entry per CDR3 protein. The sample consists of some 320,000 distinct CDR3 sequences, about 21% of them appearing once. The sequencing sample was made of naive CD8+ T cells from blood, with Jurkat cell RNA spiked in. Regarding subset: FACS-sorted CD8+CD4-CCR7+CD45RA+ naive T cells. All receptors come from a human donor in good health. Some libraries in this study had Jurkat cell RNA spiked in.

The V call is TRBV2, the J call TRBJ1-3, with D unclear. Trimming stripped 0 bases from V and 8 bases from J, with 14 bases between. The CDR3 totals 15 residues. Germline V gene data show CDR1 as SNHLY and CDR2 as FYNNEI. CDR3 loop: CASSEATNLADTIYF. In DNA, the CDR3 is TGTGCCAGCAGTGAAGCCACCAATCTAGCGGACACCATATATTTT. The full variable domain, in which reference TRBV2 and TRBJ1-3 provide the parts outside the CDR3, is EPEVTQTPSHQVTQMGQEVILRCVPISNHLYFYWYRQILGQKVEFLVSFYNNEISEKSEIFDDQFSVERPDGSNFTLKIRSTKLEDSAMYFCASSEATNLADTIYFGEGSWLTVV.

This rearrangement joins TRBV4-2 to TRBJ2-3, with 7 nucleotides matching TRBD2. Trimming cost V 0 bases and J 10 bases; bases outside gene matches: 7. Germline CDR1 is LGHNA and CDR2 is YNFKEQ. The CDR3 is 14 residues long. CDR3 nucleotides: TGTGCCAGCAGCCAAGAAAGCGGGGCGGTCCCGCAGTATTTT. Amino acid sequence: CASSQESGAVPQYF.

The V call is TRBV20-1, the J call TRBJ2-2; TRBD2 matches at 7 bases. Trimming cost V 1 base and J 6 bases; bases outside gene matches: 5. The CDR3 is 14 residues long. Per germline, CDR1 DFQATT and CDR2 SNEGSKA (reference sequence). CDR3 protein: CSARGLAAAGELFF. CDR3 in DNA: TGCAGTGCTAGAGGACTAGCAGCCGCCGGGGAGCTGTTTTTT.

A word on this clonotype: It may be a read error: a sequence one base away is much more abundant. This chain connects TRBV27 to TRBJ1-1; possible D gene TRBD1, 5 bases. This CDR3 is built from 13 residues. CDR1 and CDR2 from the germline V gene are MNHEY and SMNVEV (reference sequence). The CDR3 DNA reads as TGTGCCAACAGTGCACAGGCGAACACTGAAGCTTTCTTT. Residues: CANSAQANTEAFF.

On this clonotype: This may stem from a read error, because a much larger clone lies one nucleotide away. CDR3 amino acids: CASAPFRSYEQHF. The DNA for the CDR3 is TGTGCCAGCGCCCCCTTCCGCTCCTACGAGCAGCACTTC. The chain is built from TRBV2 and TRBJ2-7; D is uncertain. Germline loops: CDR1 SNHLY, CDR2 FYNNEI. The CDR3 length is 13 residues.

In this sample, this clonotype turned up many times. The J gene is TRBJ1-1, the V gene TRBV30; the D is unclear. Germline loops: CDR1 GTSNPN, CDR2 SVGIG (reference sequence). Trimming took 0 bases from V and 0 from J, leaving 11 bases between them. The CDR3 is 15 amino acids. The CDR3 DNA sequence: TGTGCCTGGAGTGTACTTAGTTCCCTGAACACTGAAGCTTTCTTT. Encoded protein: CAWSVLSSLNTEAFF. Full variable domain (missing parts from reference TRBV30 and TRBJ1-1): SQTIHQWPATLVQPVGSPLSLECTVEGTSNPNLYWYRQAAGRGLQLLFYSVGIGQISSEVPQNLSASRPQDRQFILSSKKLLLSDSGFYLCAWSVLSSLNTEAFFGQGTRLTVV.

DNA for the CDR3: TGTGCCATCAGTGGGACAGGGGGTACCTTACGTCCAGACGAGCAGTACTTC. It translates to CAISGTGGTLRPDEQYF. The chain is built from TRBV10-3 and TRBJ2-7, with TRBD1 matching over 10 bases. The germline gives CDR1 ENHRY, CDR2 SYGVKD. The CDR3 extends over 17 amino acids. The ends lost 4 bases at V and 5 bases at J; junction bases unmatched: 14.

This clonotype was recorded at least ten times. The V call is TRBV5-1, the J call TRBJ2-5, with 8 bases aligning to TRBD2. V shed 1 base and J 0 bases; nucleotides not matched to a gene: 2. This CDR3 contains 15 residues. CDR1 SGHRS and CDR2 YFSETQ come from the germline V gene. CDR3 sequence reads: CASSLRGGNQETQYF. The CDR3 region has the DNA TGCGCCAGCAGCTTGCGCGGGGGGAACCAAGAGACCCAGTACTTC.